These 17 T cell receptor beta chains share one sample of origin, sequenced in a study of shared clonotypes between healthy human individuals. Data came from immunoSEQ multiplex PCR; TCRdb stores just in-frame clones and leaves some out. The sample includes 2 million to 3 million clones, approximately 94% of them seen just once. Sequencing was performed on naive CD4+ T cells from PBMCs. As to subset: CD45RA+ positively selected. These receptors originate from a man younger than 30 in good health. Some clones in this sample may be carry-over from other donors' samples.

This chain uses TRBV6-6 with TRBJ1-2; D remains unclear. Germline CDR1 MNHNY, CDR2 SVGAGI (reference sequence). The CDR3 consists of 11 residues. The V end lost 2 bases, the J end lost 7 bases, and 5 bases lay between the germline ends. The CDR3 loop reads CASSYQVGYTF. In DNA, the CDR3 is TGTGCCAGCAGTTACCAAGTTGGCTACACCTTC.

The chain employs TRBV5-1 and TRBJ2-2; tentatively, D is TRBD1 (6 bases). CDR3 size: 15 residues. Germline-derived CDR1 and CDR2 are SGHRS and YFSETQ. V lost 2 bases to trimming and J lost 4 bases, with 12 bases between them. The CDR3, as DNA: TGCGCCAGCAGCTTTAGATCAGGGGTCACCGGGGAGCTGTTTTTT. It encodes CASSFRSGVTGELFF.

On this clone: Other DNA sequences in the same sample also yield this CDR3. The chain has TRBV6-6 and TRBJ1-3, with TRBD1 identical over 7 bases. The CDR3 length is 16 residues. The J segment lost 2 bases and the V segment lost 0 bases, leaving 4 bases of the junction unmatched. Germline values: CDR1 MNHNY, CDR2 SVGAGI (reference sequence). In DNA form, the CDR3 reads TGTGCCAGCAGTTACTCAGGCCAGGGGGCTGGAAACACCATATATTTT. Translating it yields CASSYSGQGAGNTIYF.

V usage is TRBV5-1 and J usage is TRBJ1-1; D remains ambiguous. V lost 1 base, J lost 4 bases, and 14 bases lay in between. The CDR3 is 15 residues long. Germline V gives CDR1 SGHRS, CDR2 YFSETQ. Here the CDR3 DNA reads TGCGCCAGCAGCTTGTTGGTCATCGGAAGCACTGAAGCTTTCTTT. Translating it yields CASSLLVIGSTEAFF.

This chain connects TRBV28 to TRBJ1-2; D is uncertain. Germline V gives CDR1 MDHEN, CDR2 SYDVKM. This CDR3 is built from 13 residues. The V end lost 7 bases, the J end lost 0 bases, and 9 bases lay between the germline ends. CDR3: CASNNGPNYGYTF. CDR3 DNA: TGTGCCAGCAACAACGGTCCTAACTATGGCTACACCTTC.

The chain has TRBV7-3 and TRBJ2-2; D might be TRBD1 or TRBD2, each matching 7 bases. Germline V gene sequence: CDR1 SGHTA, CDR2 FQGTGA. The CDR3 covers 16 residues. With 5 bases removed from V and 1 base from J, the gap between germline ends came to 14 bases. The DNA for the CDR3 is TGTGCCAGCAGCCCGCAGGGGGGGAGGAACACCGGGGAGCTGTTTTTT. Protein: CASSPQGGRNTGELFF.

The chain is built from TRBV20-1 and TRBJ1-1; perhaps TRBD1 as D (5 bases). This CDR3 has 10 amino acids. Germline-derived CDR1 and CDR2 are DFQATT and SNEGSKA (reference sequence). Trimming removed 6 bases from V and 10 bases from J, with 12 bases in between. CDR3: CSAWDLGAFF. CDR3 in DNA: TGCAGTGCCTGGGACCTGGGAGCTTTCTTT.

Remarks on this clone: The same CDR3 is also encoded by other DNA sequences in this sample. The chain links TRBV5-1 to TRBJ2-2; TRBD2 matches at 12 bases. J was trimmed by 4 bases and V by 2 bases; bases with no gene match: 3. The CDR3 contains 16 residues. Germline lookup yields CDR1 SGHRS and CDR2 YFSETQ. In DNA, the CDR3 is TGCGCCAGCAGCTTCCTAGCGGGAGGGTCCACCGGGGAGCTGTTTTTT. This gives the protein CASSFLAGGSTGELFF.

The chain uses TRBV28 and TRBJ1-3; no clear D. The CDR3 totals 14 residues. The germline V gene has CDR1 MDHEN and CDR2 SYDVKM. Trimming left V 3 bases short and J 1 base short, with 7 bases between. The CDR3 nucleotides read TGTGCCAGCAGTTTGTGGGCTTCTGGAAACACCATATATTTT. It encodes CASSLWASGNTIYF.

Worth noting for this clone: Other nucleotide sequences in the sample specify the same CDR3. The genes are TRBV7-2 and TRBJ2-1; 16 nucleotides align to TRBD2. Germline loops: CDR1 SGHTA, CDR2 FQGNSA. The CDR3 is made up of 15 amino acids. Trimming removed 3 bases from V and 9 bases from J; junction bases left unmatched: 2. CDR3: CASSLGLAGGGEQFF. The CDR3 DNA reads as TGTGCCAGCAGCTTGGGACTAGCGGGAGGGGGTGAGCAGTTCTTC.

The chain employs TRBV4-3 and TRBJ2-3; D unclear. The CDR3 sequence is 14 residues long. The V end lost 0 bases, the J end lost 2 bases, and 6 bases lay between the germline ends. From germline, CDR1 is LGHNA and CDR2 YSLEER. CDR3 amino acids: CASSQDKATDTQYF. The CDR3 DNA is TGCGCCAGCAGCCAAGACAAGGCCACAGATACGCAGTATTTT.

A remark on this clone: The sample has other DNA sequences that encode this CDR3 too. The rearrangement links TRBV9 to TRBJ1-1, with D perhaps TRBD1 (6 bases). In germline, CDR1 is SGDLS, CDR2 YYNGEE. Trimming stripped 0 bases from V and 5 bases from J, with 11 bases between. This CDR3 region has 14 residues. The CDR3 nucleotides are TGTGCCAGCAGCGTAGTGGGGGGCGGGACTGAAGCTTTCTTT. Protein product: CASSVVGGGTEAFF.

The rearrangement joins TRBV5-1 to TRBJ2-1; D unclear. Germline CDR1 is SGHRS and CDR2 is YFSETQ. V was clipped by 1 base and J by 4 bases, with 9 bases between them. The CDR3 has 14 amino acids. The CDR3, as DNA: TGCGCCAGCAGCTTGCGAATGGAATACAATGAGCAGTTCTTC. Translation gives CASSLRMEYNEQFF.

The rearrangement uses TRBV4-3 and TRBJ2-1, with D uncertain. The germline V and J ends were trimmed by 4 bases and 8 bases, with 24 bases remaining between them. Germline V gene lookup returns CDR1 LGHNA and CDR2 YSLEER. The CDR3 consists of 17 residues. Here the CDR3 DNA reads TGCGCCAGCAGCCTCTTTAAAGGCGGTTACGATGCTGATGAGCAGTTCTTC. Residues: CASSLFKGGYDADEQFF.

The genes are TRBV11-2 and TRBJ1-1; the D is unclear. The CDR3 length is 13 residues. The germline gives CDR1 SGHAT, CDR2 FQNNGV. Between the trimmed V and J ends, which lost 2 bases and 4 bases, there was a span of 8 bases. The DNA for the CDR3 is TGTGCCAGCAGCTTATCTACCCGCACTGAAGCTTTCTTT. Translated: CASSLSTRTEAFF.

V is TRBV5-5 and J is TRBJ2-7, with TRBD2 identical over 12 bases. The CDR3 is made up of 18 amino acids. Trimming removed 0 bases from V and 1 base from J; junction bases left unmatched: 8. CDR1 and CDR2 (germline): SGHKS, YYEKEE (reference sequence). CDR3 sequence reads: CASSLETSGSPRSYEQYF. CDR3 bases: TGTGCCAGCAGCTTGGAGACTAGCGGGAGTCCTCGATCCTACGAGCAGTACTTC.

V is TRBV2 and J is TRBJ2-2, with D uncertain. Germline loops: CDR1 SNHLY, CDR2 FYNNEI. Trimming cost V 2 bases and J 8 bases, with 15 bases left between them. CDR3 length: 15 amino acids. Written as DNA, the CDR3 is TGTGCCAGCAGTGAAATACCCCAGACTGAGGGGGAGCTGTTTTTT. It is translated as CASSEIPQTEGELFF.